These T cell receptor beta chains were read from a single sample in a study of T cells in Graves' hyperthyroidism and ophthalmopathy. TCRdb recomputed calls from the multiplex PCR reads with MiXCR, one row per CDR3 protein. The sample includes 500,000 or so distinct CDR3 sequences, approximately 17% seen only once; the top ten take approximately 16%. Sequenced material: blood. The receptors derive from a woman younger than 30 with Graves' ophthalmopathy. Both conserved end residues are trimmed from each CDR3.

cdr3_aa: VSSTGRRIQETQY
v_call: TRBV30

cdr3_aa: ASSVRGTGSGNTIY
v_call: TRBV5-8

cdr3_aa: ASSPGQKLQETQY
v_call: TRBV28

cdr3_aa: ASSPSWGEHNEKLF
v_call: TRBV27

cdr3_aa: ASSPFSSSSSYNEQF
v_call: TRBV7-3

cdr3_aa: ASSKTRHEQF
v_call: TRBV19

cdr3_aa: ASSPVTSSNEQF
v_call: TRBV11-2

cdr3_aa: SALATGTYSGANVLT
v_call: TRBV20-1

cdr3_aa: SAARGLSIY
v_call: TRBV20-1

cdr3_aa: ASRPWGGFYEQY
v_call: TRBV28

cdr3_aa: ASSGTGTPNNEQF
v_call: TRBV9

cdr3_aa: ASSLIAGDRGDTQY
v_call: TRBV6-1

cdr3_aa: ASSYSTVPNLNEQF
v_call: TRBV6-6

cdr3_aa: SAITQGLAGGPSETQY
v_call: TRBV20-1

cdr3_aa: ASSNLPGQLNTEAF
v_call: TRBV19

cdr3_aa: ASSFRQEGYEQY
v_call: TRBV6-1

cdr3_aa: ASSSWAYQETQY
v_call: TRBV5-6

cdr3_aa: ASAEPIRAYGYT
v_call: TRBV28

cdr3_aa: ASSPTGGNDYGYT
v_call: TRBV18

cdr3_aa: AWSGQGLGGYT
v_call: TRBV30

cdr3_aa: ASSLDGTVSSYEQY
v_call: TRBV27

cdr3_aa: ASSYSDRDHLNTEAF
v_call: TRBV6-2/TRBV6-3

cdr3_aa: ASSPRGGTDGYT
v_call: TRBV7-2

cdr3_aa: ASSIGLAGGNEQF
v_call: TRBV19

cdr3_aa: ASSLDRRSQEAF
v_call: TRBV7-8

cdr3_aa: ASSLGAGSEKSSYNEQF
v_call: TRBV5-1

cdr3_aa: ASSYDGGGSDTQY
v_call: TRBV6-5

cdr3_aa: ASGLLGGTEAF
v_call: TRBV28